This T cell receptor beta chain came from a study of glioma-infiltrating T cells after dendritic cell vaccination. Study in general: Autologous tumor lysate-pulsed dendritic cell vaccination was given between about 2003 and 2013.

The ends were cut back, 6 bases at V and 0 bases at J, with 15 bases in the middle. The CDR3 extends over 15 amino acids. Germline CDR1 reads MNHEY; CDR2 reads SVGAGI. TCRB CDR3 was amplified from 2 ug genomic DNA or less. Sequencing used immunoSEQ multiplex PCR; TCRdb keeps in-frame clones, though not all of them. The sample shows approximately 90,000 clones, about 84% of them seen only once. The source is a human donor with glioblastoma. Here the sequenced sample was blood, taken before dendritic cell vaccination. This rearrangement joins TRBV6-5 to TRBJ2-7, with TRBD1 as a possible D gene (6 bases). The CDR3: CASRTQGWSSYEQYF. The CDR3 DNA reads TGTGCCAGCAGGACTCAGGGGTGGAGCTCCTACGAGCAGTACTTC.